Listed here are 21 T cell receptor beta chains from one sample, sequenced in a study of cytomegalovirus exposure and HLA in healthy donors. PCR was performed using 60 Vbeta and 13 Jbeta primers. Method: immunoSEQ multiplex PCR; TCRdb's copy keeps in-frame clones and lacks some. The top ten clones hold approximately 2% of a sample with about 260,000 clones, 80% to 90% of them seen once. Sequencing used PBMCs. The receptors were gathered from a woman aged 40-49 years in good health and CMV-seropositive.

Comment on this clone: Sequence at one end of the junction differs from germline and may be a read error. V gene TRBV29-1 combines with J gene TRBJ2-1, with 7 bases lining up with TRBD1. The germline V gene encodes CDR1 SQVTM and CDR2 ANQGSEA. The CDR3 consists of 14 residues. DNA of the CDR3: TGCAGCGCCCCAGACAGGGTCGCCTACGATGAGCAGTTCTTC. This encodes CSAPDRVAYDEQFF.

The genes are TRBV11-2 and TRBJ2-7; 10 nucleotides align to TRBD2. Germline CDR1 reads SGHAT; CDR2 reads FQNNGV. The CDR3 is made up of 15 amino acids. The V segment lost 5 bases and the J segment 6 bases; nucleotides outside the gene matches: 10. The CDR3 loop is CASSLVLAGVSEQYF. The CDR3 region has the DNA TGTGCCAGCAGCCTGGTGCTAGCGGGAGTAAGCGAGCAGTACTTC.

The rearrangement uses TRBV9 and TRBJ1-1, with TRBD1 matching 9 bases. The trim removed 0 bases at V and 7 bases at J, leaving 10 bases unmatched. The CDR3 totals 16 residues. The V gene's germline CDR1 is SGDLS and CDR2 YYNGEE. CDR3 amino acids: CASSVEQGAAIGEAFF. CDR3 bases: TGTGCCAGCAGCGTAGAACAGGGGGCAGCTATCGGTGAAGCTTTCTTT.

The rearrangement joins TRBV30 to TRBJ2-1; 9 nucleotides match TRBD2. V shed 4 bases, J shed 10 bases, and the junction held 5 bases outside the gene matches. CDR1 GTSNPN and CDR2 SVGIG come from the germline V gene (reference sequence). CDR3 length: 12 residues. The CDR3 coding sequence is TGTGCCTGGAAAGGGCTAGCGGGAGAGCAGTTCTTC. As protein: CAWKGLAGEQFF.

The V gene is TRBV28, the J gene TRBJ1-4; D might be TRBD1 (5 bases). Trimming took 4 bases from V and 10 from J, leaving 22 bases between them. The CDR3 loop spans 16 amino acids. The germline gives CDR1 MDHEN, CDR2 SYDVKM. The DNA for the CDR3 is TGTGCCAGCAGTTGGGGGGGACTTACTAATGAAGGAAAACTGTTTTTT. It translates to CASSWGGLTNEGKLFF.

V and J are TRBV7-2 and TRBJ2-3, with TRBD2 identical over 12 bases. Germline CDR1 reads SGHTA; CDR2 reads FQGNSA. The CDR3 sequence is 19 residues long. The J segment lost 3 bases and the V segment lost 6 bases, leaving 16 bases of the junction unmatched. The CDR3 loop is CASSRNSGTSGPVTDTQYF. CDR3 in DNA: TGTGCCAGCAGTCGCAATTCCGGGACTAGCGGGCCGGTGACAGATACGCAGTATTTT.

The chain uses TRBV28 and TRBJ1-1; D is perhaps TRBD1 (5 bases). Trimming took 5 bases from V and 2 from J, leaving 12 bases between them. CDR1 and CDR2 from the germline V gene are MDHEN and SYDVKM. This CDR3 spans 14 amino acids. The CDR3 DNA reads TGTGCCAGCAGTCCCCGACAGATAAACACTGAAGCTTTCTTT. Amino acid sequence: CASSPRQINTEAFF.

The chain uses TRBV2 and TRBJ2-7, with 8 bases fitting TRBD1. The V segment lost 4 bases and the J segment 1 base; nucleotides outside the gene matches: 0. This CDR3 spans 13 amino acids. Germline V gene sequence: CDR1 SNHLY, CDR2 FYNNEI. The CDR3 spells CASSGTGSYEQYF. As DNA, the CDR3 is TGTGCCAGCAGTGGGACAGGGTCCTACGAGCAGTACTTC. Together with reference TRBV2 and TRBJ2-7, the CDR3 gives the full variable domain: EPEVTQTPSHQVTQMGQEVILRCVPISNHLYFYWYRQILGQKVEFLVSFYNNEISEKSEIFDDQFSVERPDGSNFTLKIRSTKLEDSAMYFCASSGTGSYEQYFGPGTRLTVT.

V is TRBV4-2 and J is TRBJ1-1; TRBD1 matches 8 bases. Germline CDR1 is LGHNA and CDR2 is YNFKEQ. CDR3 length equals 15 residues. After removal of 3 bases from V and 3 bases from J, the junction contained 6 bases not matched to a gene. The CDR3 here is CASSQRTGSYTEAFF. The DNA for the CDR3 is TGTGCCAGCAGCCAGCGGACAGGGTCGTACACTGAAGCTTTCTTT.

The CDR3 loop is CASSILRAGSNQPQHF. The DNA for the CDR3 is TGTGCCAGTAGTATACTGAGGGCGGGAAGCAATCAGCCCCAGCATTTT. This sequence joins TRBV19 and TRBJ1-5; D is ambiguous. Per germline, CDR1 LNHDA and CDR2 SQIVND (reference sequence). Trimming pared 2 bases from V and 1 base from J, leaving 12 bases between. The CDR3 is made up of 16 amino acids.

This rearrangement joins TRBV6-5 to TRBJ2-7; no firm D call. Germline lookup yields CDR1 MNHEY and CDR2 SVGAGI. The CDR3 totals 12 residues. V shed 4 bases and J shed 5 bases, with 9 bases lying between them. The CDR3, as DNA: TGTGCCAGCAGTTCCTTGAGGCACGAGCAGTACTTC. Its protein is CASSSLRHEQYF.

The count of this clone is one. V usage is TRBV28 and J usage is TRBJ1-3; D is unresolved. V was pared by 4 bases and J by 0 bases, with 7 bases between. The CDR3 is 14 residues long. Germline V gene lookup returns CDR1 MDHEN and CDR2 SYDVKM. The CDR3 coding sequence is TGTGCCAGCAGTTGGAGCTACTCTGGAAACACCATATATTTT. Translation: CASSWSYSGNTIYF.

This CDR3 is CAISDVSGSSYEQYF. The DNA of the CDR3 is TGTGCCATCAGTGACGTGTCAGGCAGCTCCTACGAGCAGTACTTC. This rearrangement joins TRBV10-3 to TRBJ2-7; D is uncertain. CDR3 length: 15 amino acids. Trimming stripped 3 bases from V and 0 bases from J, with 12 bases between. Germline CDR1 ENHRY, CDR2 SYGVKD.

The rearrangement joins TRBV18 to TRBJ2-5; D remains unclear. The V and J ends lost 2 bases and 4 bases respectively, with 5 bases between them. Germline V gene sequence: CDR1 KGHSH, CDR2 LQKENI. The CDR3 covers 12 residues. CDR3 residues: CASSPERETQYF. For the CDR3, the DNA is TGTGCCAGCTCACCAGAGCGAGAGACCCAGTACTTC. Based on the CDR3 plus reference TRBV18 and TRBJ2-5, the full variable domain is NAGVMQNPRHLVRRRGQEARLRCSPMKGHSHVYWYRQLPEEGLKFMVYLQKENIIDESGMPKERFSAEFPKEGPSILRIQQVVRGDSAAYFCASSPERETQYFGPGTRLLVL.

CDR3 nucleotide sequence: TGCAGCGTAGCTGCTAGCTCCTACAATGAGCAGTTCTTC. Residues: CSVAASSYNEQFF. J is TRBJ2-1 and V is TRBV29-1; D is undetermined. The CDR3 has 13 residues. Germline lookup yields CDR1 SQVTM and CDR2 ANQGSEA. V lost 6 bases to trimming and J lost 0 bases, with 9 bases between them.

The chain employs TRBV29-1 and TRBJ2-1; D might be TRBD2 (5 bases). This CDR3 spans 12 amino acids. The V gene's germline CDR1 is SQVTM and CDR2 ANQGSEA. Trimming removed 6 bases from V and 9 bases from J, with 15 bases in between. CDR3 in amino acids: CSVLPGSGEQFF. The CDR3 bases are TGCAGCGTGCTCCCGGGAAGCGGTGAGCAGTTCTTC.

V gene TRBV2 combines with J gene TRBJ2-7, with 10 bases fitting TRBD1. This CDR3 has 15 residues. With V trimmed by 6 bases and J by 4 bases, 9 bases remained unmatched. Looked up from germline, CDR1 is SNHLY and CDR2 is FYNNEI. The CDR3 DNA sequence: TGTGCCAGCAGAAAAGAGACAGGGGGCGATTACGAGCAGTACTTC. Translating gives CASRKETGGDYEQYF.

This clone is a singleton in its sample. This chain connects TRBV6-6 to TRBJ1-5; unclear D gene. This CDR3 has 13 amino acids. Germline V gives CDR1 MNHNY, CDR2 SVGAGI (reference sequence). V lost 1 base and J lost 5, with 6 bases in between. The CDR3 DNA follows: TGTGCCAGCAGTTACTACGGGGATCAGCCCCAGCATTTT. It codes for CASSYYGDQPQHF.

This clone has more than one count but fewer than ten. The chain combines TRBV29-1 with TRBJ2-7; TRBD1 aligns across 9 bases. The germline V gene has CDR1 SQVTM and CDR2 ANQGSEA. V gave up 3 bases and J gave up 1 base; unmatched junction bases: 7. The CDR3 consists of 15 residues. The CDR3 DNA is TGCAGCGTTGACGGGGGACAGGGACAGTCCTACGAGCAGTACTTC. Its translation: CSVDGGQGQSYEQYF.

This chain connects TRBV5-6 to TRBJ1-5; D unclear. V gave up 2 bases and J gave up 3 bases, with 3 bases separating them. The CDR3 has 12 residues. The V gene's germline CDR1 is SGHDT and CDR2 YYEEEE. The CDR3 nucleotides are TGTGCCAGCAGCTTCCTCAATCAGCCCCAGCATTTT. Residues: CASSFLNQPQHF.

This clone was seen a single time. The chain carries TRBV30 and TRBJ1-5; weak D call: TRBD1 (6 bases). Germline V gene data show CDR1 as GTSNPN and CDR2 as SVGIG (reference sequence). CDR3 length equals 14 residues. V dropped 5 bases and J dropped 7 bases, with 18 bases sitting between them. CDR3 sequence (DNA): TGTGCCTGGGGGCTCGCCCAGGGGTCCCAGCCCCAGCATTTT. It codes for CAWGLAQGSQPQHF.